The 27 T cell receptor beta chains below were found in one sample sequenced in a study of CD8 T cells in Susac syndrome. cDNA came from roughly 0.47 to 1 ug RNA primed by random hexamers. TCRdb called the immunoSEQ multiplex PCR reads again in MiXCR, with one record for every CDR3 protein. The table lists 160,000 or so distinct CDR3 sequences, 94% of them singletons. The sequenced material came from CD8+ T cells from PBMCs. These receptors were collected from a human donor with multiple sclerosis.

The rearrangement joins TRBV3-1 to TRBJ2-7; perhaps TRBD2 as D (6 bases). Germline V lookup: CDR1 LGHDT, CDR2 YNNKEL (reference sequence). V lost 1 base, J lost 3 bases, and 10 bases lay in between. This CDR3 is 14 amino acids long. This CDR3 is CASSQAGGLYEQYF. The CDR3 nucleotides read TGTGCCAGCAGCCAAGCCGGGGGACTCTACGAGCAGTACTTC.

V gene TRBV5-1 combines with J gene TRBJ2-7; unclear D gene. From germline, CDR1 is SGHRS and CDR2 YFSETQ. The V end was cut by 4 bases, the J end by 4 bases, with 15 bases between. CDR3 size: 14 residues. CDR3: CASSVGTMGYEQYF. In DNA, the CDR3 is TGCGCCAGCAGCGTAGGTACGATGGGATACGAGCAGTACTTC.

The chain uses TRBV29-1 and TRBJ2-1; D not certain. The CDR3 is 14 amino acids. From germline, CDR1 is SQVTM and CDR2 ANQGSEA. Trimming removed 5 bases at V and 6 bases at J, with 17 bases between. CDR3 amino acids: CSVWTAPMGNEQFF. The CDR3 DNA sequence: TGCAGCGTTTGGACGGCCCCTATGGGCAATGAGCAGTTCTTC.

This chain uses TRBV11-3 with TRBJ2-7; 7 nucleotides line up with TRBD1. The CDR3 is 15 residues long. CDR1 SGHNT and CDR2 YENEEA come from the germline V gene. J gave up 2 bases and V 3 bases, and 7 bases lay outside the gene matches. In DNA, the CDR3 is TGTGCCAGCAGCTTGATCAGGACAGGTGCCTACGAGCAGTACTTC. It yields the protein CASSLIRTGAYEQYF.

The rearrangement uses TRBV4-1 and TRBJ2-1; TRBD2 matches 15 bases. Unmatched junction bases numbered 3, after V lost 1 base and J lost 2 bases. CDR3 length: 18 residues. In germline, CDR1 is MGHRA, CDR2 YSYEKL. In nucleotides, the CDR3 is TGCGCCAGCAGCCAAGGGGGACTAGCGGGGGGCCCCTACAATGAGCAGTTCTTC. Its protein is CASSQGGLAGGPYNEQFF.

The chain carries TRBV20-1 and TRBJ2-5; D is unresolved. The CDR3 consists of 13 residues. The V and J ends lost 5 bases and 0 bases respectively, with 10 bases between them. Germline CDR1 reads DFQATT; CDR2 reads SNEGSKA (reference sequence). The CDR3 bases are TGCAGTGCTTCCCAAGGGTACCAAGAGACCCAGTACTTC. It is translated as CSASQGYQETQYF.

The rearrangement uses TRBV7-9 and TRBJ2-3; 11 bases are shared with TRBD2. Germline V lookup: CDR1 SEHNR, CDR2 FQNEAQ (reference sequence). The trim removed 5 bases at V and 5 bases at J, leaving 12 bases unmatched. This CDR3 comprises 17 residues. The CDR3 spells CASSTTTSGVTGDTQYF. CDR3 DNA sequence: TGTGCCAGCAGCACCACGACTAGCGGGGTGACGGGAGATACGCAGTATTTT.

V is TRBV5-1 and J is TRBJ2-7; TRBD1 might be the D (7 bases). The CDR3 is 15 amino acids. The germline V and J ends were trimmed by 5 bases and 3 bases, with 18 bases remaining between them. Germline loops: CDR1 SGHRS, CDR2 YFSETQ. In nucleotides, the CDR3 is TGCGCCAGCAGTTCCGACAGGGAGGCTTTCTACGAGCAGTACTTC. Translated, it gives CASSSDREAFYEQYF.

The CDR3 reads CASSQGPGQGFYEQYF. The CDR3 DNA reads as TGCGCCAGCAGCCAAGGACCGGGACAGGGCTTTTACGAGCAGTACTTC. The rearrangement uses TRBV4-3 and TRBJ2-7, with 9 bases matching TRBD1. Germline V gene sequence: CDR1 LGHNA, CDR2 YSLEER. The CDR3 totals 16 residues. V was clipped by 1 base and J by 4 bases; unmatched bases: 8.

The chain employs TRBV6-2 or TRBV6-3 and TRBJ2-3; possibly TRBD1 or TRBD2 for D (6 bases each). V lost 10 bases, J lost 5 bases, and 16 bases lay in between. Germline loops: CDR1 MNHEY, CDR2 SVGEGT. This CDR3 comprises 13 residues. The CDR3 region is CATSRGPEDTQYF. Written as DNA, the CDR3 is TGTGCCACCTCCCGGGGGCCGGAAGATACGCAGTATTTT.

This clonotype was seen a single time. The chain employs TRBV29-1 and TRBJ2-6, with D tentatively TRBD1 (7 bases). The CDR3 spans 17 residues. Trimming stripped 1 base from V and 2 bases from J, with 15 bases between. CDR1 and CDR2 (germline): SQVTM, ANQGSEA. CDR3 nucleotides: TGCAGCGTTGAAGTCAGGGGGGCGCAGGCTGGGGCCAACGTCCTGACTTTC. Protein product: CSVEVRGAQAGANVLTF.

V gene TRBV3-1 combines with J gene TRBJ2-3; D not resolved. This CDR3 has 13 residues. Germline CDR1 reads LGHDT; CDR2 reads YNNKEL (reference sequence). The V end lost 1 base, the J end lost 8 bases, and 10 bases lay between the germline ends. CDR3 sequence: CASSQGKIRTQYF. In DNA, the CDR3 is TGTGCCAGCAGCCAAGGAAAGATCCGTACGCAGTATTTT.

The rearrangement uses TRBV15 and TRBJ1-2; D remains unclear. Germline V lookup: CDR1 LNHNV, CDR2 YYDKDF (reference sequence). This CDR3 is built from 16 residues. Deletions cut 0 bases from V and 3 bases from J, with 14 bases between. CDR3 sequence (DNA): TGTGCCACCAGCAGAGATCGGGGAGAAACGTACTATGGCTACACCTTC. It is translated as CATSRDRGETYYGYTF.

The chain uses TRBV28 and TRBJ2-7, with D perhaps being TRBD1 or TRBD2 (5 bases each). This CDR3 contains 14 residues. From germline, CDR1 is MDHEN and CDR2 SYDVKM. V lost 3 bases, J lost 6 bases, and 15 bases lay in between. CDR3 nucleotide sequence: TGTGCCAGCAGTTTTGGAGAACGGGACCTCGAGCAGTACTTC. Amino acid sequence: CASSFGERDLEQYF.

This chain uses TRBV13 with TRBJ2-4, with 12 bases fitting TRBD2. The V segment lost 4 bases and the J segment 4 bases; nucleotides outside the gene matches: 5. Germline CDR1 is PRHDT and CDR2 is FYEKMQ (reference sequence). This CDR3 contains 16 residues. The CDR3 nucleotides are TGTGCCAGCAGCTCGGAAGGACTAGCGGGGAAAAACATTCAGTACTTC. Translated, it gives CASSSEGLAGKNIQYF. Supplemented by reference TRBV13 and TRBJ2-4, the full variable domain reads AAGVIQSPRHLIKEKRETATLKCYPIPRHDTVYWYQQGPGQDPQFLISFYEKMQSDKGSIPDRFSAQQFSDYHSELNMSSLELGDSALYFCASSSEGLAGKNIQYFGAGTRLSVL.

The chain has TRBV30 and TRBJ2-2; TRBD1 is a possible D gene (5 bases). Deletions cut 1 base from V and 2 bases from J, with 11 bases between. The CDR3 length is 15 residues. Germline loops: CDR1 GTSNPN, CDR2 SVGIG (reference sequence). In DNA form, the CDR3 reads TGTGCCTGGAGTGAGCCAGGGTATAACACCGGGGAGCTGTTTTTT. Translation: CAWSEPGYNTGELFF.

CDR3 DNA: TGTGCCAGCAGCGTAGAAGGAGGCAATCAGCCCCAGCATTTT. Translation gives CASSVEGGNQPQHF. This chain links TRBV9 with TRBJ1-5; no definite D call. The CDR3 totals 14 residues. Trimming stripped 0 bases from V and 2 bases from J, with 6 bases between. Germline V gene sequence: CDR1 SGDLS, CDR2 YYNGEE.

The rearrangement uses TRBV6-2 or TRBV6-3 and TRBJ1-2, with a tentative D call TRBD1 (5 bases). The germline V gene has CDR1 MNHEY and CDR2 SVGEGT. Trimming pared 2 bases from V and 4 bases from J, leaving 11 bases between. The CDR3 contains 14 residues. CDR3 in DNA: TGTGCCAGCAGTTACGATGAGAGGGGCTATGGCTACACCTTC. Amino acid sequence: CASSYDERGYGYTF.

The chain is built from TRBV4-1 and TRBJ2-2, with D unclear. Trimming pared 3 bases from V and 4 bases from J, leaving 9 bases between. There are 14 residues in the CDR3. Germline CDR1 reads MGHRA; CDR2 reads YSYEKL. The CDR3 nucleotides are TGCGCCAGCAGCCAGGGCAGGATCACCGGGGAGCTGTTTTTT. Translating it yields CASSQGRITGELFF.

V gene TRBV29-1 combines with J gene TRBJ1-5; a weak D match, TRBD1 (6 bases). In germline, CDR1 is SQVTM, CDR2 ANQGSEA. Between the trimmed V and J ends, which lost 6 bases and 9 bases, there was a span of 15 bases. The CDR3 length is 12 residues. The CDR3 loop is CSVVDSEGPQHF. The CDR3, as DNA: TGCAGCGTCGTGGACAGCGAGGGGCCCCAGCATTTT.

This chain connects TRBV9 to TRBJ2-7, with 9 bases fitting TRBD1. The CDR3 sequence is 14 residues long. After removal of 5 bases from V and 5 bases from J, the junction contained 8 bases not matched to a gene. From germline, CDR1 is SGDLS and CDR2 YYNGEE. The DNA for the CDR3 is TGTGCCAGCAGTCGCCGGGACAGGGACCACGAGCAGTACTTC. Its protein product is CASSRRDRDHEQYF. Filled out from reference TRBV9 and TRBJ2-7, the complete variable domain reads DSGVTQTPKHLITATGQRVTLRCSPRSGDLSVYWYQQSLDQGLQFLIQYYNGEERAKGNILERFSAQQFPDLHSELNLSSLELGDSALYFCASSRRDRDHEQYFGPGTRLTVT.

This clonotype has only one observation. This CDR3 is CSASQSEEQDYGYTF. DNA for the CDR3: TGCAGTGCTTCCCAGTCGGAGGAACAGGACTATGGCTACACCTTC. The chain uses TRBV20-1 and TRBJ1-2; D possibly corresponds to TRBD1 (5 bases). The CDR3 has 15 residues. Per germline, CDR1 DFQATT and CDR2 SNEGSKA (reference sequence). V dropped 5 bases and J dropped 3 bases, with 19 bases sitting between them.

The V and J genes are TRBV20-1 and TRBJ2-1; 11 bases agree with TRBD2. V was clipped by 2 bases and J by 9 bases; unmatched bases: 9. Per the germline V gene, CDR1 is DFQATT and CDR2 is SNEGSKA (reference sequence). CDR3 length equals 15 residues. The DNA for the CDR3 is TGCAGTGCTAGATCCCTGACTAGCGGGGTTCTTGAGCAGTTCTTC. This codes for CSARSLTSGVLEQFF.

The chain has TRBV6-2 or TRBV6-3 and TRBJ1-2; 10 positions match TRBD1. This CDR3 has 17 amino acids. Germline assignment: CDR1 MNHEY and CDR2 SVGEGT. V trimming: 2 bases; J trimming: 9 bases; junction bases outside the gene matches: 15. Written as DNA, the CDR3 is TGTGCCAGCAGTTACGATCCGGACAGGGGGATTGTCTCCAGCTACACCTTC. It codes for CASSYDPDRGIVSSYTF.

This clonotype was counted a few times. The chain has TRBV6-5 and TRBJ1-1; D not certain. The V gene's germline CDR1 is MNHEY and CDR2 SVGAGI. The CDR3 is 13 residues long. The V gene lost 2 bases and the J gene lost 0 bases, with 4 bases spanning the gap. The CDR3 sequence is CASSYTMNTEAFF. The CDR3, as DNA: TGTGCCAGCAGTTACACCATGAACACTGAAGCTTTCTTT.

V usage is TRBV29-1 and J usage is TRBJ2-2; D may correspond to TRBD1 or TRBD2 (6 bases each). CDR1 SQVTM and CDR2 ANQGSEA come from the germline V gene. The CDR3 runs 14 residues. V was shortened by 3 bases and J by 3 bases, with 11 bases between the two germline ends. CDR3 nucleotide sequence: TGCAGCGTTGACGTGGGGGGCGACACCGGGGAGCTGTTTTTT. Translation gives CSVDVGGDTGELFF.

This clonotype was observed a single time. This sequence joins TRBV21-1 and TRBJ1-5. TRBV21-1 is given as a pseudogene. This CDR3 region has 17 residues. DNA for the CDR3: TGTGCCAGCAGCAAGGAGGGGTTTGATTTCGGCAATCAGCCCCAGCATTTT. This translates into CASSKEGFDFGNQPQHF.